This is a list of T cell receptor beta chains from one sample in a study of CD8 T cells in ankylosing spondylitis. A single record per CDR3 protein comes from TCRdb applying MiXCR to the 5' RACE reads. This sample has around 770,000 distinct CDR3 sequences, with 12% found just once. What was sequenced was blood, either unsorted or a sorted T cell fraction (not recorded which). These receptors were collected from a male donor with ankylosing spondylitis. Each CDR3 is given with its conserved first and last residue. Fields, in order: D gene, clone size, V gene, J gene, CDR3 protein, CDR3 DNA. The D gene is left open where the match is weak. Not all rows give a size; the values are once, few, many and, for expanded clones, a class.

TRBD2	many	TRBV20-1	TRBJ2-7	CSASRVAGGREQYF	TGCAGTGCTAGCCGCGTGGCGGGGGGGCGTGAGCAGTACTTC
.	.	TRBV7-2	TRBJ1-2	CASSLGQGLGYGYTF	TGTGCCAGCAGCTTAGGTCAGGGCCTTGGCTATGGCTACACCTTC
.	.	TRBV2	TRBJ2-1	CASPSPGGREQFF	TGTGCCAGCCCAAGCCCCGGCGGGCGTGAGCAGTTCTTC
TRBD2	many	TRBV12-3/TRBV12-4	TRBJ2-7	CASSLAGGLYEQYF	TGTGCCAGCAGTCTAGCGGGGGGCCTCTACGAGCAGTACTTC
TRBD1	few	TRBV19	TRBJ1-5	CASSRGTGNQPQHF	TGTGCCAGTAGTAGGGGGACAGGCAATCAGCCCCAGCATTTT
.	few	TRBV20-1	TRBJ2-4	CSAPVKNIQYF	TGCAGTGCCCCAGTCAAAAACATTCAGTACTTC
.	.	TRBV4-1	TRBJ1-5	CASSRVEQNQPQHF	TGCGCCAGCAGCCGCGTCGAGCAAAATCAGCCCCAGCATTTT
.	.	TRBV7-2	TRBJ2-5	CASSPGAAFQETQYF	TGTGCCAGCAGCCCCGGCGCAGCGTTTCAAGAGACCCAGTACTTC
.	.	TRBV18	TRBJ1-1	CASSRRRDIEAFF	TGTGCCAGCTCACGAAGGAGGGACATTGAAGCTTTCTTT
TRBD1	many	TRBV29-1	TRBJ2-5	CSVRDRGLLETQYF	TGCAGCGTGCGGGACAGGGGGCTTCTAGAGACCCAGTACTTC
.	.	TRBV5-1	TRBJ1-2	CASSQYGVGGYTF	TGCGCCAGCAGCCAATACGGGGTAGGAGGCTACACCTTC
.	.	TRBV6-4	TRBJ2-2	CASSDGSGTGELFF	TGTGCCAGCAGTGACGGGAGTGGCACCGGGGAGCTGTTTTTT
.	few	TRBV29-1	TRBJ2-2	CSVDWSGHGTGELFF	TGCAGCGTTGACTGGAGCGGGCATGGCACCGGGGAGCTGTTTTTT
.	few	TRBV7-9	TRBJ1-3	CASSFDGGDTIYF	TGTGCCAGCAGTTTCGATGGAGGAGACACCATATATTTT
.	few	TRBV5-1	TRBJ1-6	CASSWDTAYPNSPLHF	TGCGCCAGCAGCTGGGACACAGCTTATCCTAATTCACCCCTCCACTTT
.	few	TRBV6-5	TRBJ2-1	CASSYGLPGNEQFF	TGTGCCAGCAGTTACGGTTTACCGGGCAATGAGCAGTTCTTC
.	.	TRBV4-2	TRBJ1-2	CASSQEGVGRYTF	TGTGCCAGCAGCCAAGAAGGGGTAGGGCGCTACACCTTC
.	once	TRBV7-9	TRBJ1-1	CASSLFPAYTEAFF	TGTGCCAGCAGCTTATTCCCTGCCTACACTGAAGCTTTCTTT
TRBD1	.	TRBV9	TRBJ2-2	CASSATAGTGGTGELFF	TGTGCCAGCAGCGCCACCGCCGGGACAGGGGGCACCGGGGAGCTGTTTTTT
.	few	TRBV7-2	TRBJ1-6	CASRFRGGGDSPLHF	TGTGCCAGCAGATTTAGGGGGGGAGGTGATTCACCCCTCCACTTT
TRBD1	.	TRBV20-1	TRBJ1-1	CSARAGQGGTEAFF	TGCAGTGCTAGAGCAGGACAGGGGGGGACTGAAGCTTTCTTT
.	few	TRBV10-3	TRBJ2-3	CAIGPSSTDTQYF	TGTGCCATTGGGCCCTCCTCCACAGATACGCAGTATTTT
.	.	TRBV20-1	TRBJ2-6	CSARDSTGANVLTF	TGCAGTGCTAGGGACAGTACTGGGGCCAACGTCCTGACTTTC
.	few	TRBV5-1	TRBJ1-1	CASSLGDGQEAFF	TGCGCCAGCAGCTTGGGGGACGGGCAAGAAGCTTTCTTT
TRBD2	.	TRBV7-3	TRBJ2-1	CASSPGGVQFF	TGTGCCAGCAGCCCTGGGGGGGTGCAGTTCTTC
.	many	TRBV7-2	TRBJ1-6	CASSLTGRDSPLHF	TGTGCCAGCAGCTTAACAGGGAGGGATTCACCCCTCCACTTT
TRBD2	.	TRBV4-2	TRBJ2-3	CASSQETSGRAVTDTQYF	TGTGCCAGCAGCCAAGAAACTAGCGGGAGGGCAGTCACAGATACGCAGTATTTT
TRBD2	.	TRBV20-1	TRBJ2-4	CSAPGTSKNIQYF	TGCAGTGCTCCCGGGACTAGCAAAAACATTCAGTACTTC
.	many	TRBV9	TRBJ1-2	CASSETGFYGYTF	TGTGCCAGCAGCGAAACAGGGTTCTATGGCTACACCTTC
.	.	TRBV4-3	TRBJ1-2	CASSQQRDRGYTF	TGCGCCAGCAGCCAGCAGAGGGATCGTGGCTACACCTTC
TRBD1	few	TRBV7-9	TRBJ2-5	CASSLFWDREETQYF	TGTGCCAGCAGCTTGTTTTGGGACAGGGAAGAGACCCAGTACTTC
.	few	TRBV10-3	TRBJ2-3	CAIGRERGDTQYF	TGTGCCATCGGCAGGGAACGGGGAGATACGCAGTATTTT
.	many	TRBV4-1	TRBJ2-7	CASSRLASYEQYF	TGCGCCAGCAGCCGTCTAGCTAGCTACGAGCAGTACTTC
.	few	TRBV5-6	TRBJ2-2	CASSFRPLLNTGELFF	TGTGCCAGCAGCTTTAGACCGCTCTTAAACACCGGGGAGCTGTTTTTT
TRBD1	.	TRBV20-1	TRBJ2-7	CSAKDRGDEQYF	TGCAGTGCTAAGGACAGGGGCGACGAGCAGTACTTC
TRBD2	.	TRBV11-2	TRBJ2-7	CASSAYGRGSFGYEQYF	TGTGCCAGCAGCGCCTACGGGAGGGGCTCTTTCGGCTACGAGCAGTACTTC
.	many	TRBV20-1	TRBJ1-1	CSASPGPEAFF	TGCAGTGCTAGCCCAGGGCCTGAAGCTTTCTTT
.	many	TRBV5-1	TRBJ1-2	CASTTGGDYGYTF	TGCGCCAGCACGACAGGTGGCGACTATGGCTACACCTTC
TRBD1	few	TRBV20-1	TRBJ2-5	CSARDWDRGKETQYF	TGCAGTGCTAGAGATTGGGACAGGGGAAAAGAGACCCAGTACTTC
.	.	TRBV5-6	TRBJ2-3	CASGAGLATDTQYF	TGTGCCAGCGGCGCGGGGCTAGCAACAGATACGCAGTATTTT
.	.	TRBV6-1	TRBJ2-6	CASSGTASSGANVLTF	TGTGCCAGCAGTGGGACGGCGAGCTCTGGGGCCAACGTCCTGACTTTC
.	.	TRBV11-1	TRBJ2-3	CASSPGLPHTQYF	TGTGCCAGCAGCCCAGGCCTGCCGCATACGCAGTATTTT
.	few	TRBV29-1	TRBJ2-4	CSVLGLLAKNIQYF	TGCAGCGTCCTGGGGCTTTTAGCCAAAAACATTCAGTACTTC
TRBD2	few	TRBV27	TRBJ2-1	CASLRTSGGLYNEQFF	TGTGCCAGCCTGAGGACTAGCGGGGGGCTCTACAATGAGCAGTTCTTC
.	few	TRBV5-1	TRBJ2-7	CASGEGTYEQYF	TGCGCCAGCGGCGAGGGGACCTACGAGCAGTACTTC
.	many	TRBV15	TRBJ2-7	CATSRERTSSYEQYF	TGTGCCACCAGCAGAGAGAGGACCAGCTCCTACGAGCAGTACTTC
.	.	TRBV29-1	TRBJ2-2	CSVGVLVTGELFF	TGCAGCGTTGGGGTCCTGGTGACCGGGGAGCTGTTTTTT
.	few	TRBV20-1	TRBJ2-7	CSARTPRSYEQYF	TGCAGTGCTAGAACCCCTCGTAGCTACGAGCAGTACTTC
TRBD1	many	TRBV28	TRBJ2-1	CASSPGTATYNEQFF	TGTGCCAGCAGTCCCGGGACAGCCACCTACAATGAGCAGTTCTTC
.	few	TRBV5-6	TRBJ2-5	CASSYRSEETQYF	TGTGCCAGCAGCTATCGGTCTGAGGAGACCCAGTACTTC
TRBD2	.	TRBV20-1	TRBJ2-3	CSAIAGGHTDTQYF	TGCAGTGCTATAGCGGGAGGGCATACAGATACGCAGTATTTT
.	many	TRBV10-3	TRBJ2-3	CAISLADTQYF	TGTGCCATCAGTCTGGCAGATACGCAGTATTTT
TRBD1	few	TRBV20-1	TRBJ2-5	CSARDTGAAETQYF	TGCAGTGCTAGAGATACAGGGGCTGCGGAGACCCAGTACTTC
.	.	TRBV10-3	TRBJ1-2	CAISSRGDYGYTF	TGTGCCATCAGTTCCCGGGGGGACTATGGCTACACCTTC
.	many	TRBV29-1	TRBJ2-5	CSVGQLGETQYF	TGCAGCGTTGGACAGTTAGGGGAGACCCAGTACTTC
TRBD2	.	TRBV7-2	TRBJ2-3	CASSLAPPGTSGGVTDTQYF	TGTGCCAGCAGCTTAGCCCCACCCGGGACTAGCGGGGGGGTCACAGATACGCAGTATTTT
.	few	TRBV12-3/TRBV12-4	TRBJ1-6	CASRVGFAASPLHF	TGTGCCAGCAGGGTTGGCTTCGCAGCCTCACCCCTCCACTTT
.	.	TRBV4-3	TRBJ1-3	CASSQEKGNTIYF	TGCGCCAGCAGCCAAGAGAAGGGAAACACCATATATTTT
.	.	TRBV20-1	TRBJ2-1	CSASYRGEQFF	TGCAGTGCTAGTTATCGGGGTGAGCAGTTCTTC